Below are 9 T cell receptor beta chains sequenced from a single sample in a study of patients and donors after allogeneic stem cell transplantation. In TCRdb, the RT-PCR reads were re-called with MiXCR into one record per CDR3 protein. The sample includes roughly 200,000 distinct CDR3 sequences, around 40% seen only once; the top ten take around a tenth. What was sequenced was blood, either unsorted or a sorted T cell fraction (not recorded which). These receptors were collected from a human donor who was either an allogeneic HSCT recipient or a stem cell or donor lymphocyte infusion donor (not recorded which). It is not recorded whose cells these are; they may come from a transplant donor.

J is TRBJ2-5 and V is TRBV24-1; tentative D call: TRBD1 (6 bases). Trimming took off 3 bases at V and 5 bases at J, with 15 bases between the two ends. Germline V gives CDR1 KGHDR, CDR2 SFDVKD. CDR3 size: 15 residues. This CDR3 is CATSDRQGYGETQYF. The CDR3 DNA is TGTGCCACCAGTGATCGTCAGGGGTATGGTGAGACCCAGTACTTC.

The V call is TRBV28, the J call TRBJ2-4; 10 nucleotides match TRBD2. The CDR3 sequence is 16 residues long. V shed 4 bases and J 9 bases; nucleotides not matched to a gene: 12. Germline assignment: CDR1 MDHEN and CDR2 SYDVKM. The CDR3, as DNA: TGTGCCAGCAGTTCCCTCCTAGCGGGGGCTTGGGGCATTCAGTACTTC. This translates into CASSSLLAGAWGIQYF.

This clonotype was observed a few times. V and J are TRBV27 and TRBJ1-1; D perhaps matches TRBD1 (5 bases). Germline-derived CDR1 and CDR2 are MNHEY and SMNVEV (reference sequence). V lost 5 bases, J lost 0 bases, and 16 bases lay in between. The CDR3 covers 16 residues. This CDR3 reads CASSPLGGFMNTEAFF. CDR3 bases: TGTGCCAGCAGTCCCCTCGGGGGTTTCATGAACACTGAAGCTTTCTTT.

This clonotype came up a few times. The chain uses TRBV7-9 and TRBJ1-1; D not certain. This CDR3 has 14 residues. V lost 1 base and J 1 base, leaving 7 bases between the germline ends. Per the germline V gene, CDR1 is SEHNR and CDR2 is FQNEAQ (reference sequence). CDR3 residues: CASSLGYRNTEAFF. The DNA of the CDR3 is TGTGCCAGCAGCTTAGGATATAGGAACACTGAAGCTTTCTTT.

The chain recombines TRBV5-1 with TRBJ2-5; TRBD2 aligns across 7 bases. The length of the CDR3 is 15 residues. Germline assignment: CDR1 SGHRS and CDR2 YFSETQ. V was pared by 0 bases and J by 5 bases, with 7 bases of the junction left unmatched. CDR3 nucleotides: TGCGCCAGCAGCTTGGCTGGCAGGGACTATGAGACCCAGTACTTC. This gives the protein CASSLAGRDYETQYF.

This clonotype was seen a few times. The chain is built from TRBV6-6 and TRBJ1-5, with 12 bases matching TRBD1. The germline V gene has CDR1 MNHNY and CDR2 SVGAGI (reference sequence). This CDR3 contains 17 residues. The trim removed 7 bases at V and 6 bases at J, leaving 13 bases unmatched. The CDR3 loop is CASNTPGQGAPGQPQHF. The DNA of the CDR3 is TGTGCCAGCAACACTCCGGGACAGGGGGCCCCCGGTCAGCCCCAGCATTTT.

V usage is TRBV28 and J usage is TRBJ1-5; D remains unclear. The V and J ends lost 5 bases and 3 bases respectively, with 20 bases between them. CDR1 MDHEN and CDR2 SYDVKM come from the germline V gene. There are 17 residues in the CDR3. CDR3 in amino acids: CASSLISGAKFNQPQHF. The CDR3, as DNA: TGTGCCAGCAGTCTGATCTCAGGAGCCAAATTCAATCAGCCCCAGCATTTT.

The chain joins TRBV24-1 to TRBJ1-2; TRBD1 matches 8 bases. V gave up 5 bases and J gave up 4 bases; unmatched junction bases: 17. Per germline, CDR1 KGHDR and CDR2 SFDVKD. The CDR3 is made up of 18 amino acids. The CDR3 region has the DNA TGTGCCACCAGTGCTAGAGGAGACAGGGGTCCCTCGGGCTATGGCTACACCTTC. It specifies CATSARGDRGPSGYGYTF.

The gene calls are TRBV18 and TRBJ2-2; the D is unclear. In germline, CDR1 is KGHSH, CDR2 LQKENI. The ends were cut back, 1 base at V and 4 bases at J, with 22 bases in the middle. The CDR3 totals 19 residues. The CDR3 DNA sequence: TGTGCCAGCTCACCACAGACAAGCATGATGGTTCGGGTCACCGGGGAGCTGTTTTTT. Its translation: CASSPQTSMMVRVTGELFF.